A single sample is the source of the 14 T cell receptor beta chains below, sequenced in a study of response to subunit inactivated influenza vaccine listed by TCRdb under 2018. The library came from RT-PCR. The sequencer was an Illumina HiSeq 2500. TCRdb ran its own pipeline on the public reads, namely fastp trimming at Q25 and MiXCR clone calling, and kept in-frame beta chains. Every distinct CDR3 protein forms one entry, paired with its most common genes and DNA. The sample contains about half a million distinct CDR3 sequences, about 25% of them found a single time. The ten largest clonotypes hold less than 2.5% of the sample. The specimen was CD4+ T cells sorted from PBMCs, collected 5 days after vaccination. All receptors come from a man aged 45 to 65 who received an inactivated influenza vaccine. Donor details come from another sample of the same person, matched by shared clones.

The chain combines TRBV15 with TRBJ1-4; D uncertain. The CDR3 totals 15 residues. The germline CDR1 and CDR2 sequences are LNHNV and YYDKDF (reference sequence). V was trimmed by 5 bases and J by 3 bases, leaving 13 bases between them. The CDR3 here is CATSGFEEPNEKLFF. For the CDR3, the DNA is TGTGCCACCAGCGGGTTTGAGGAACCTAATGAAAAACTGTTTTTT.

The chain recombines TRBV12-3 or TRBV12-4 with TRBJ2-7, with D maybe TRBD2 (7 bases). Between the trimmed V and J ends, which lost 8 bases and 6 bases, there was a span of 14 bases. This CDR3 is 12 amino acids long. The CDR3 nucleotides are TGTGCCAGCGGGGGGGCCTTCCTCGAGCAGTACTTC. This codes for CASGGAFLEQYF.

This clonotype was found a few times. The CDR3 bases are TGCGCCAGCAGCCAAGGGATAGTAGGATTCTCATACGATGAGCAGTTCTTC. As protein: CASSQGIVGFSYDEQFF. The chain couples TRBV4-1 to TRBJ2-1, with D hard to call. The germline CDR1 and CDR2 sequences are MGHRA and YSYEKL. The CDR3 runs to 17 residues. V lost 1 base and J 8 bases, leaving 21 bases between the germline ends.

The J gene is TRBJ1-2, the V gene TRBV6-2 or TRBV6-3; TRBD1 is a possible D gene (6 bases). This CDR3 region has 14 residues. Looked up from germline, CDR1 is MNHEY and CDR2 is SVGEGT. The V end lost 2 bases, the J end lost 4 bases, and 11 bases lay between the germline ends. CDR3 residues: CASSYVRTAYGYTF. The CDR3 DNA is TGTGCCAGCAGTTACGTCCGGACAGCCTATGGCTACACCTTC.

This clonotype was observed a few times. This chain connects TRBV5-1 to TRBJ2-5; no definite D call. The V gene's germline CDR1 is SGHRS and CDR2 YFSETQ. V dropped 3 bases and J dropped 4 bases, with 7 bases sitting between them. The CDR3 contains 12 residues. The CDR3 DNA follows: TGCGCCAGCAGCTCGGCTGGAGAGACCCAGTACTTC. Translated: CASSSAGETQYF. The full variable domain, completed using reference TRBV5-1 and TRBJ2-5, is KAGVTQTPRYLIKTRGQQVTLSCSPISGHRSVSWYQQTPGQGLQFLFEYFSETQRNKGNFPGRFSGRQFSNSRSEMNVSTLELGDSALYLCASSSAGETQYFGPGTRLLVL.

This clonotype was recorded a few times. The chain combines TRBV9 with TRBJ2-3; weak D call: TRBD1 (5 bases). Germline CDR1 reads SGDLS; CDR2 reads YYNGEE. This CDR3 has 14 residues. Trimming left V 0 bases short and J 6 bases short, with 11 bases between. CDR3 nucleotides: TGTGCCAGCAGCGTAGCTCGGCAGGGCGATACGCAGTATTTT. This codes for CASSVARQGDTQYF.

This clonotype was observed a handful of times. The V call is TRBV5-1, the J call TRBJ2-2; D is unresolved. V gave up 2 bases and J gave up 5 bases, with 7 bases separating them. This CDR3 comprises 13 residues. Germline V lookup: CDR1 SGHRS, CDR2 YFSETQ. The CDR3 bases are TGCGCCAGCAGCTTCAGAGATACCGGGGAGCTGTTTTTT. This codes for CASSFRDTGELFF.

The V and J genes are TRBV20-1 and TRBJ2-3; the match to TRBD1 covers 8 bases. From germline, CDR1 is DFQATT and CDR2 SNEGSKA (reference sequence). The CDR3 sequence is 17 residues long. The junction had 15 bases not matched to a gene; V was cut back by 3 bases and J by 4 bases. The CDR3 bases are TGCAGTGCTAGCCTTAGCAGGGGGCGGGGAATTTCAGATACGCAGTATTTT. Protein sequence: CSASLSRGRGISDTQYF.

The chain links TRBV6-2 or TRBV6-3 to TRBJ2-3, with TRBD2 identical over 8 bases. Germline values: CDR1 MNHEY, CDR2 SVGEGT. The V and J ends lost 2 bases and 4 bases, in that order; junction bases with no gene match: 8. There are 16 residues in the CDR3. The CDR3 region has the DNA TGTGCCAGCAGTTACGTCGCCGGGAGGGAGTCAGATACGCAGTATTTT. Its translation is CASSYVAGRESDTQYF.

This clonotype was recorded a few times. The chain recombines TRBV11-1 with TRBJ2-7, with D tentatively TRBD2 (6 bases). Germline assignment: CDR1 SGHAT and CDR2 FQDESV (reference sequence). CDR3 size: 11 residues. Trimming took off 2 bases at V and 8 bases at J, with 7 bases between the two ends. The CDR3 bases are TGTGCCAGCAGCTTAACTAGCCAGCAGTACTTC. Its protein is CASSLTSQQYF.

The V and J genes are TRBV18 and TRBJ2-3; D assignment may be TRBD1 or TRBD2 (7 bases each). The CDR3 runs 15 residues. Germline V CDR1 and CDR2: KGHSH, LQKENI. V lost 2 bases and J 6 bases, leaving 15 bases between the germline ends. CDR3 sequence (DNA): TGTGCCAGCTCACCATGGGACAGCGGGGCGGATACGCAGTATTTT. As protein: CASSPWDSGADTQYF.

V gene TRBV7-9 combines with J gene TRBJ2-2; tentatively, D is TRBD1 or TRBD2 (5 bases each). Trimming removed 2 bases from V and 0 bases from J, with 13 bases in between. The CDR3 spans 17 residues. Per germline, CDR1 SEHNR and CDR2 FQNEAQ (reference sequence). CDR3 in DNA: TGTGCCAGCAGCTTAAGGGACGGAGGCCCGAACACCGGGGAGCTGTTTTTT. Translated, it gives CASSLRDGGPNTGELFF.

The rearrangement joins TRBV12-3 or TRBV12-4 to TRBJ2-1, with D perhaps TRBD1 (5 bases). The CDR3 covers 14 residues. Trimming pared 4 bases from V and 3 bases from J, leaving 10 bases between. The CDR3 DNA sequence: TGTGCCAGCAGTTCAAAAGACAGCTACAATGAGCAGTTCTTC. The encoded protein is CASSSKDSYNEQFF.

V and J are TRBV3-1 and TRBJ2-5; D uncertain. CDR1 and CDR2 from the germline V gene are LGHDT and YNNKEL (reference sequence). The V end lost 1 base, the J end lost 4 bases, and 4 bases lay between the germline ends. The length of the CDR3 is 12 residues. The CDR3 protein is CASSQVRETQYF. CDR3 nucleotides: TGTGCCAGCAGCCAAGTCAGAGAGACCCAGTACTTC.